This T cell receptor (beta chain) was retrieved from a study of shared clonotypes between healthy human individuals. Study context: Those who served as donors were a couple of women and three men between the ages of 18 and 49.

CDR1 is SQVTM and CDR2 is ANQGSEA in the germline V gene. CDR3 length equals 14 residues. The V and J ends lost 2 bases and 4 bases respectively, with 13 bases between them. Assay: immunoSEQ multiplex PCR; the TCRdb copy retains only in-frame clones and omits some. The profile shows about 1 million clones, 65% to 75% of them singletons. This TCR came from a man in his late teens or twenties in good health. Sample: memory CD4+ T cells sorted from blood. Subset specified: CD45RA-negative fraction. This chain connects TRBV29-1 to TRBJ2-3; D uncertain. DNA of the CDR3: TGCAGCGTTGAACCTCCCGGAAGGCCAGATACGCAGTATTTT. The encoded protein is CSVEPPGRPDTQYF.